One and the same sample provided the 28 T cell receptor beta chains below, sequenced in a study of blood T cell repertoires in COVID-19. Libraries were prepared by immunoSEQ multiplex PCR; TCRdb keeps only in-frame clonotypes and omits some of them. The sample lists over 200,000 clones, more than 70% occurring once. Sequenced sample: peripheral blood. The receptors originated from a woman aged 60-75 years with acute or convalescent COVID-19.

CDR3 DNA sequence: TGTGCCACCAGCAGAGAAATAGGGGTCTATGGCTACACCTTC. This translates into CATSREIGVYGYTF. The chain combines TRBV15 with TRBJ1-2; D perhaps matches TRBD1 (5 bases). The V and J ends lost 0 bases and 4 bases respectively, with 9 bases between them. Germline V gives CDR1 LNHNV, CDR2 YYDKDF (reference sequence). The CDR3 length is 14 residues. Combining the CDR3 with reference TRBV15 and TRBJ1-2 gives the whole variable domain DAMVIQNPRYQVTQFGKPVTLSCSQTLNHNVMYWYQQKSSQAPKLLFHYYDKDFNNEADTPDNFQSRRPNTSFCFLDIRSPGLGDTAMYLCATSREIGVYGYTFGSGTRLTVV.

The V and J genes are TRBV28 and TRBJ2-7; 8 bases map to TRBD1. The V segment lost 5 bases and the J segment 3 bases; nucleotides outside the gene matches: 12. Germline CDR1 reads MDHEN; CDR2 reads SYDVKM. The CDR3 length is 16 residues. For the CDR3, the DNA is TGTGCCAGCAGTCCCGCTGGACAGGGAATCCGCTACGAGCAGTACTTC. This encodes CASSPAGQGIRYEQYF.

The V call is TRBV6-5, the J call TRBJ1-1, with a possible D match to TRBD1 (6 bases). Per germline, CDR1 MNHEY and CDR2 SVGAGI. This CDR3 contains 13 residues. Trimming took off 6 bases at V and 1 base at J, with 9 bases between the two ends. CDR3 DNA sequence: TGTGCCAGCAGGTTCAGGGGGAACACTGAAGCTTTCTTT. Its translation: CASRFRGNTEAFF.

V gene TRBV19 combines with J gene TRBJ1-2; TRBD1 matches at 7 bases. Unmatched junction bases numbered 4, after V lost 3 bases and J lost 6 bases. The CDR3 totals 13 residues. Germline values: CDR1 LNHDA, CDR2 SQIVND (reference sequence). The CDR3 DNA reads TGTGCCAGTAGTATCCTACAGGGGCATGGCTACACCTTC. Encoded protein: CASSILQGHGYTF.

This clone was detected only a few times. The chain employs TRBV7-2 and TRBJ1-3, with D perhaps TRBD1 (6 bases). Germline-derived CDR1 and CDR2 are SGHTA and FQGNSA. CDR3 size: 15 residues. Trimming cost V 2 bases and J 0 bases, with 8 bases left between them. The CDR3 is CASSLRGGSGNTIYF. CDR3 DNA sequence: TGTGCCAGCAGCTTAAGAGGGGGCTCTGGAAACACCATATATTTT.

The rearrangement uses TRBV6-5 and TRBJ2-2; D might be TRBD1 (6 bases). Per germline, CDR1 MNHEY and CDR2 SVGAGI. Trimming removed 2 bases from V and 5 bases from J, with 9 bases in between. The CDR3 sequence is 14 residues long. DNA for the CDR3: TGTGCCAGCAGTTACGGAGACAGGACCGGGGAGCTGTTTTTT. Protein sequence: CASSYGDRTGELFF.

The chain couples TRBV12-3 or TRBV12-4 to TRBJ1-1, with D possibly matching TRBD1 (5 bases). The V and J ends lost 3 bases and 7 bases respectively, with 12 bases between them. This CDR3 is built from 13 residues. This CDR3 reads CASSFLGGGEAFF. In DNA form, the CDR3 reads TGTGCCAGCAGTTTTTTGGGCGGGGGTGAAGCTTTCTTT.

This sequence joins TRBV6-5 and TRBJ2-1; 14 nucleotides match TRBD2. Losses at the gene ends were 5 bases for V and 6 bases for J; bases not matched to a gene: 3. Germline values: CDR1 MNHEY, CDR2 SVGAGI. The CDR3 is 15 amino acids. The DNA for the CDR3 is TGTGCCAGCAGTAGGACTAGCGGGGGGTCCAATGAGCAGTTCTTC. It translates to CASSRTSGGSNEQFF.

The chain employs TRBV7-8 and TRBJ1-1; TRBD1 is a possible D gene (5 bases). Between the trimmed V and J ends, which lost 2 bases and 1 base, there was a span of 20 bases. CDR1 and CDR2 from the germline V gene are SGHVS and FQNEAQ. The CDR3 loop spans 18 amino acids. CDR3: CASSLISGTGPTNTEAFF. The CDR3, as DNA: TGTGCCAGCAGCTTAATTAGCGGGACGGGACCCACGAACACTGAAGCTTTCTTT.

In this sample, this clone turned up once. The chain has TRBV6-5 and TRBJ1-6, with D hard to call. Per the germline V gene, CDR1 is MNHEY and CDR2 is SVGAGI. CDR3 length: 14 amino acids. V lost 0 bases and J lost 5, with 5 bases in between. The chain's CDR3 is CASSYSRDNSPLHF. The DNA for the CDR3 is TGTGCCAGCAGTTACTCTCGGGATAATTCACCCCTCCACTTT.

The chain uses TRBV21-1 and TRBJ1-5; the table's D call, TRBD1, has no DNA check behind it. TRBV21-1 is annotated as a pseudogene. The CDR3 consists of 14 residues. The CDR3 region has the DNA TGTGCCAGCAGCAAAGACAGGGGGGATCAGCCCCAGCATTTT. It codes for CASSKDRGDQPQHF.

This rearrangement joins TRBV19 to TRBJ2-3, with TRBD2 matching 11 bases. The CDR3 is made up of 15 amino acids. V shed 1 base and J 4 bases; nucleotides not matched to a gene: 1. Germline CDR1 LNHDA, CDR2 SQIVND (reference sequence). The CDR3, as DNA: TGTGCCAGTAGTATAGTAGCGGGAGGGCCAGATACGCAGTATTTT. Protein product: CASSIVAGGPDTQYF. Complete variable domain (other parts from reference TRBV19 and TRBJ2-3): DGGITQSPKYLFRKEGQNVTLSCEQNLNHDAMYWYRQDPGQGLRLIYYSQIVNDFQKGDIAEGYSVSREKKESFPLTVTSAQKNPTAFYLCASSIVAGGPDTQYFGPGTRLTVL.

CDR3 bases: TGTGCCAGCAGCTTAGACTGGGGCGAGGAGTTCTTC. Amino acid sequence: CASSLDWGEEFF. This chain joins TRBV11-2 and TRBJ2-1; D may be TRBD1 (5 bases). Trimming left V 0 bases short and J 14 bases short, with 11 bases between. The CDR3 runs 12 residues. The germline CDR1 and CDR2 sequences are SGHAT and FQNNGV. The full variable domain, in which reference TRBV11-2 and TRBJ2-1 provide the parts outside the CDR3, is EAGVAQSPRYKIIEKRQSVAFWCNPISGHATLYWYQQILGQGPKLLIQFQNNGVVDDSQLPKDRFSAERLKGVDSTLKIQPAKLEDSAVYLCASSLDWGEEFFGPGTRLTVL.

The chain employs TRBV6-5 and TRBJ1-5; D not certain. This CDR3 comprises 14 residues. Germline CDR1 MNHEY, CDR2 SVGAGI. The V end was cut by 0 bases, the J end by 7 bases, with 10 bases between. CDR3 nucleotide sequence: TGTGCCAGCAGTTACTCGACCGGGTGGCAGCCCCAGCATTTT. Amino acid sequence: CASSYSTGWQPQHF.

The chain recombines TRBV19 with TRBJ1-4; possible D gene TRBD1, 6 bases. Deletions cut 6 bases from V and 4 bases from J, with 12 bases between. The CDR3 is 14 residues long. Per germline, CDR1 LNHDA and CDR2 SQIVND (reference sequence). The CDR3 sequence is CASRYRDLNEKLFF. As DNA, the CDR3 is TGTGCCAGTAGGTACAGGGACCTTAATGAAAAACTGTTTTTT.

The chain employs TRBV5-4 and TRBJ2-3, with D unclear. Germline CDR1 reads SGHNT; CDR2 reads YYREEE (reference sequence). The V end was cut by 1 base, the J end by 2 bases, with 5 bases between. The CDR3 consists of 13 residues. CDR3 protein: CASSLPNTDTQYF. CDR3 nucleotide sequence: TGTGCCAGCAGCTTGCCTAACACAGATACGCAGTATTTT. Drawing the rest from reference TRBV5-4 and TRBJ2-3, the complete variable domain is ETGVTQSPTHLIKTRGQQVTLRCSSQSGHNTVSWYQQALGQGPQFIFQYYREEENGRGNFPPRFSGLQFPNYSSELNVNALELDDSALYLCASSLPNTDTQYFGPGTRLTVL.

The CDR3 is CASSVEYNTEAFF. The CDR3 DNA sequence: TGTGCCAGCAGCGTCGAGTATAACACTGAAGCTTTCTTT. The chain uses TRBV9 and TRBJ1-1, with D uncertain. In germline, CDR1 is SGDLS, CDR2 YYNGEE. CDR3 length: 13 residues. V lost 2 bases and J 2 bases, leaving 7 bases between the germline ends.

The chain couples TRBV19 to TRBJ2-4, with D possibly TRBD1 on 6 matching bases. Trimming removed 7 bases at V and 4 bases at J, with 11 bases between. The length of the CDR3 is 13 residues. Germline V gene data show CDR1 as LNHDA and CDR2 as SQIVND (reference sequence). The chain's CDR3 is CASNSDRKNIQYF. The CDR3 DNA is TGTGCCAGTAACTCGGACAGAAAAAACATTCAGTACTTC.

The rearrangement uses TRBV5-1 and TRBJ1-1, with D perhaps matching TRBD1 (5 bases). Germline V gene lookup returns CDR1 SGHRS and CDR2 YFSETQ. V gave up 2 bases and J gave up 1 base, with 12 bases separating them. The length of the CDR3 is 15 residues. CDR3 protein: CASSFFDRENTEAFF. CDR3 DNA: TGCGCCAGCAGCTTCTTTGACAGAGAGAACACTGAAGCTTTCTTT.

This clone was found once. The rearrangement uses TRBV5-1 and TRBJ1-3; 9 positions agree with TRBD1. J gave up 6 bases and V 0 bases, and 1 base lay outside the gene matches. The germline gives CDR1 SGHRS, CDR2 YFSETQ. This CDR3 region has 14 residues. The CDR3 bases are TGCGCCAGCAGCTTGGGACAGGGGGTAAACACCATATATTTT. Protein product: CASSLGQGVNTIYF.

J is TRBJ2-7 and V is TRBV5-6; 8 bases fit TRBD1. Looked up from germline, CDR1 is SGHDT and CDR2 is YYEEEE. There are 14 residues in the CDR3. Trimming removed 2 bases from V and 6 bases from J; junction bases left unmatched: 7. The CDR3 coding sequence is TGTGCCAGCAGCTTCCCGGACAGGGATGGCGAGCAGTACTTC. It is translated as CASSFPDRDGEQYF.

The chain couples TRBV2 to TRBJ2-1; no firm D call. The germline V gene has CDR1 SNHLY and CDR2 FYNNEI. V lost 8 bases, J lost 2 bases, and 16 bases lay in between. CDR3 size: 15 residues. The DNA of the CDR3 is TGTGCCAGCTCCTCCCACCCAGTTACCTACAATGAGCAGTTCTTC. Amino acid sequence: CASSSHPVTYNEQFF.

Worth noting for this clone: One end of the junction is discordant with germline, which a read error may explain. The V gene is TRBV24-1, the J gene TRBJ1-1, with D possibly TRBD1 on 6 matching bases. Germline loops: CDR1 KGHDR, CDR2 SFDVKD. This CDR3 is 15 amino acids long. CDR3 DNA: TGTGCCACCGCTCCAGCCTCGGGACAAAACAGTGAAGCTTTCTTT. Translation gives CATAPASGQNSEAFF.

The genes are TRBV30 and TRBJ1-6; TRBD1 aligns across 7 bases. This CDR3 has 14 residues. Germline V gene sequence: CDR1 GTSNPN, CDR2 SVGIG (reference sequence). V lost 3 bases and J lost 9; bases outside the gene matches: 8. CDR3 region: CAWRGTAQGSPLHF. DNA of the CDR3: TGTGCCTGGAGGGGGACAGCGCAGGGTTCACCCCTCCACTTT.

The V gene is TRBV6-5, the J gene TRBJ2-5; 8 bases are a match to TRBD2. The V gene end was trimmed by 2 bases and the J gene end by 10 bases; junction bases not matched to a gene: 3. This CDR3 spans 12 amino acids. Germline V gene sequence: CDR1 MNHEY, CDR2 SVGAGI. CDR3 protein: CASSYRGGDQYF. CDR3 DNA: TGTGCCAGCAGTTACCGGGGGGGGGACCAGTACTTC.

The V call is TRBV19, the J call TRBJ1-5; D might be TRBD1 (6 bases). The V gene lost 5 bases and the J gene lost 0 bases, with 17 bases spanning the gap. This CDR3 has 17 amino acids. Per germline, CDR1 LNHDA and CDR2 SQIVND (reference sequence). The CDR3 nucleotides read TGTGCCAGTAGTCCGGAGAGGGGGATTTATAGCAATCAGCCCCAGCATTTT. Protein: CASSPERGIYSNQPQHF. The complete variable domain, with remaining parts taken from reference TRBV19 and TRBJ1-5, reads DGGITQSPKYLFRKEGQNVTLSCEQNLNHDAMYWYRQDPGQGLRLIYYSQIVNDFQKGDIAEGYSVSREKKESFPLTVTSAQKNPTAFYLCASSPERGIYSNQPQHFGDGTRLSIL.

This clone was seen just once. This chain uses TRBV18 with TRBJ2-3, with 8 positions matching TRBD2. V lost 5 bases, J lost 6 bases, and 10 bases stayed unmatched. The V gene's germline CDR1 is KGHSH and CDR2 LQKENI. CDR3 length: 15 residues. CDR3 sequence: CASSLASGGSDTQYF. The DNA of the CDR3 is TGTGCCAGCTCATTGGCCAGCGGGGGTTCGGATACGCAGTATTTT.

V and J are TRBV10-3 and TRBJ2-7; TRBD1 aligns across 12 bases. With 3 bases clipped from V and 4 bases from J, the junction kept 13 bases outside the gene matches. CDR3 length: 18 residues. Per the germline V gene, CDR1 is ENHRY and CDR2 is SYGVKD. CDR3 bases: TGTGCCATCAGTGACGAAGCGGGACAGGGGGCGCTGGGTTACGAGCAGTACTTC. Amino acid sequence: CAISDEAGQGALGYEQYF.